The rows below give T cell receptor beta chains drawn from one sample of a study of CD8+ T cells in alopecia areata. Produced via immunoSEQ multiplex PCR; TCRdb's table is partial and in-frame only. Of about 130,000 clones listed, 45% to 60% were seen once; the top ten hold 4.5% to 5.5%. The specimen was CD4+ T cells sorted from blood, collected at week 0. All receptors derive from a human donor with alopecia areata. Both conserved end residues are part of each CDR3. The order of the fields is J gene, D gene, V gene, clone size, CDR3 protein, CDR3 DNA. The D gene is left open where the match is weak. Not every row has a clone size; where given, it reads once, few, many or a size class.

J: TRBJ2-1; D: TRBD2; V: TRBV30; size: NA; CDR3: CAWSNSGRTTAEQFF; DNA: TGTGCCTGGAGTAATAGCGGGAGGACTACAGCTGAGCAGTTCTTC
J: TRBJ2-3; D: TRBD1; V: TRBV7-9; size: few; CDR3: CASSFSTGSDTQYF; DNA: TGTGCCAGCAGCTTTTCGACAGGGTCGGATACGCAGTATTTT
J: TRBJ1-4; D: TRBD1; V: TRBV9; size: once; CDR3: CASSAGGDNEKLFF; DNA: TGTGCCAGCAGCGCAGGGGGCGATAATGAAAAACTGTTTTTT
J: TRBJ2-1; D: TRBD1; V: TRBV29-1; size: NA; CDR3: CSAKGTGAYNEQFF; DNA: TGCAGCGCTAAAGGGACAGGGGCCTACAATGAGCAGTTCTTC
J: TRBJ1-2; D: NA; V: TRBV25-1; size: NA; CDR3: CASGGLNYGYTF; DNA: TGTGCCAGCGGGGGCCTTAACTATGGCTACACCTTC
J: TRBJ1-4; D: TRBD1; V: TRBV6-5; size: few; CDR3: CASIDRVSEKLFF; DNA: TGTGCCAGCATCGACAGGGTATCCGAAAAACTGTTTTTT
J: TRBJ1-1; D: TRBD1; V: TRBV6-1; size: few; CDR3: CASRDRVGTEAFF; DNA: TGTGCCAGCAGAGACAGGGTCGGCACTGAAGCTTTCTTT
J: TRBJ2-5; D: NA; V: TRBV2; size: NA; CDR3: CASSVVGETQYF; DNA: TGTGCCAGCAGTGTAGTGGGTGAGACCCAGTACTTC
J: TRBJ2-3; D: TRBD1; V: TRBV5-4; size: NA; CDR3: CASSSPGQSTDTQYF; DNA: TGTGCCAGCAGCTCGCCGGGACAGAGCACAGATACGCAGTATTTT
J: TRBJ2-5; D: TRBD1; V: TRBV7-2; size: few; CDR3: CASSLGDRGRAETQYF; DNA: TGTGCCAGCAGCTTAGGGGACAGGGGGCGTGCGGAGACCCAGTACTTC
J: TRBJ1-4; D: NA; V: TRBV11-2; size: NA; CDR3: CASKNQRANEKLFF; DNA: TGTGCCAGCAAAAATCAGAGGGCTAATGAAAAACTGTTTTTT
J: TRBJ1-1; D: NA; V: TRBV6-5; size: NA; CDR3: CASRQVGDQAEAFF; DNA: TGTGCCAGCAGGCAGGTGGGGGATCAGGCTGAAGCTTTCTTT
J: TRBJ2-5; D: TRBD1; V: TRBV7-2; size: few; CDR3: CASSYGTGGEQETQYF; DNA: TGTGCCAGCAGCTATGGGACAGGTGGGGAACAAGAGACCCAGTACTTC
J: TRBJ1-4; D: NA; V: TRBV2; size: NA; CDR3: CASSGGRANEKLFF; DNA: TGTGCCAGCAGTGGAGGGCGGGCTAATGAAAAACTGTTTTTT
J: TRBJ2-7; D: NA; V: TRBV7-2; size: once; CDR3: CASSSEGLSSHYEQYF; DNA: TGTGCCAGCAGCTCCGAGGGACTCTCCTCACACTACGAGCAGTACTTC
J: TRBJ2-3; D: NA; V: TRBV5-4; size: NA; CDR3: CASSPEVGTDTQYF; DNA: TGTGCCAGCAGCCCAGAGGTGGGCACAGATACGCAGTATTTT
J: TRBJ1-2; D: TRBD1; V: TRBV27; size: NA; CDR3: CASSLNDRGHGYTF; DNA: TGTGCCAGCTCTCTAAACGACAGGGGCCATGGCTACACCTTC
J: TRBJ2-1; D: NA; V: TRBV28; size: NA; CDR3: CASSFRQGYSNEQFF; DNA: TGTGCCAGCAGTTTTAGGCAGGGTTACTCCAATGAGCAGTTCTTC
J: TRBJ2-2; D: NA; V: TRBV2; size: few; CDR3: CAQNPQNTGELFF; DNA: TGTGCCCAAAACCCTCAGAACACCGGGGAGCTGTTTTTT
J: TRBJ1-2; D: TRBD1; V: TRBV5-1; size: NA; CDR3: CASSLGDRGPYGYTF; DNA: TGCGCCAGCAGCTTGGGGGACAGGGGGCCCTATGGCTACACCTTC
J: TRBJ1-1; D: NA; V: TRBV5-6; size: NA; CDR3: CASSLPANTEAFF; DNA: TGTGCCAGCAGCCTCCCGGCGAACACTGAAGCTTTCTTT
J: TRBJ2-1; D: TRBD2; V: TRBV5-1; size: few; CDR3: CASSLGTSGGSEQFF; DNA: TGCGCCAGCAGCTTGGGGACTAGCGGGGGTAGTGAGCAGTTCTTC
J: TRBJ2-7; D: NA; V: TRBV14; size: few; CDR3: CASSQTASYEQYF; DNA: TGTGCCAGCAGCCAAACAGCCTCCTACGAGCAGTACTTC
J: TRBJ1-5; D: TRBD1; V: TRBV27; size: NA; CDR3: CASRSKTPGQGGNQPQHF; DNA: TGTGCCAGCAGGTCTAAAACACCGGGACAGGGAGGCAATCAGCCCCAGCATTTT